The clone carrying this TCR beta chain was recorded a few times. Antigen unknown. The sample comes from a study of cytomegalovirus exposure and HLA in healthy donors. Study conclusions and caveats: According to a later analysis, donors in an Asian-associated ancestry cluster reportedly had fewer N-insertions than the roughly 640-donor mean.

The PCR was carried out with 60 Vbeta primers and 13 Jbeta primers. Clones were read by immunoSEQ multiplex PCR, and TCRdb kept only the in-frame ones, dropping some. The repertoire has approximately 300,000 clones, about 83% of them found once; the top ten carry 1.5% to 2.5%. This clonotype was obtained from a woman between 40 and 55 years old in good health and CMV-seropositive. The sequencing sample was made of PBMCs.

In DNA form, the CDR3 reads TGTGCCTGGAGTGGTGGAGGTTACGAGCAGTACTTC. Translating it yields CAWSGGGYEQYF. The chain joins TRBV30 to TRBJ2-7; TRBD2 might be the D (5 bases). The CDR3 has 12 residues. Trimming took 1 base from V and 4 from J, leaving 8 bases between them. Germline CDR1 GTSNPN, CDR2 SVGIG (reference sequence). Combining the CDR3 with reference TRBV30 and TRBJ2-7 gives the whole variable domain SQTIHQWPATLVQPVGSPLSLECTVEGTSNPNLYWYRQAAGRGLQLLFYSVGIGQISSEVPQNLSASRPQDRQFILSSKKLLLSDSGFYLCAWSGGGYEQYFGPGTRLTVT.